This T cell receptor (beta chain) is from a study of immune evolution from preneoplasia to lung adenocarcinoma. Germline CDR1 and CDR2: SGHDT and YYEEEE. Trimming took 1 base from V and 1 from J, leaving 8 bases between them. This CDR3 spans 14 amino acids. Assay: immunoSEQ multiplex PCR; the TCRdb copy retains only in-frame clones and omits some. The sample shows approximately 4,900 clones, 76% of them seen only once. This clone was detected only once. The receptor was isolated from a person aged 65 to 79 with lung adenocarcinoma. The chain has TRBV5-6 and TRBJ1-1; no clear D. The sequenced material came from FFPE minimally invasive lung adenocarcinoma tissue. The DNA of the CDR3 is TGTGCCAGCAGCTTGCCCGGGGAGAACACTGAAGCTTTCTTT. As protein: CASSLPGENTEAFF.